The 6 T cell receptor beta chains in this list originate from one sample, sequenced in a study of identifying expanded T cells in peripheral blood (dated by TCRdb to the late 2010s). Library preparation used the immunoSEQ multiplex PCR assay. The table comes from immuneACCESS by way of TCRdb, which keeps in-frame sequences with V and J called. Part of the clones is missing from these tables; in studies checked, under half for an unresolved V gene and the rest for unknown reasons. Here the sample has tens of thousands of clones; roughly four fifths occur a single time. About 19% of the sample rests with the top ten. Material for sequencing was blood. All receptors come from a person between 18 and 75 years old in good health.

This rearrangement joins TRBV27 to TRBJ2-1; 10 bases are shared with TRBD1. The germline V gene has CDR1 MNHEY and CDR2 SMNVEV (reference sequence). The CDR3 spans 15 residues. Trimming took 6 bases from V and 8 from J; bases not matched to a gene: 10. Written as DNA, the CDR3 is TGTGCCAGCAGGCTTCCGGGACAGGGGATTCATGAGCAGTTCTTC. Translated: CASRLPGQGIHEQFF.

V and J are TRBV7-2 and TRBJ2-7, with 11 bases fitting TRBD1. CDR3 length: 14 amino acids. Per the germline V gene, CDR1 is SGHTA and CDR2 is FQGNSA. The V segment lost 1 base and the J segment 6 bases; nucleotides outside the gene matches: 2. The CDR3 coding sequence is TGTGCCAGCAGCTTAGGGACAGGGGGCGCCGAGCAGTACTTC. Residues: CASSLGTGGAEQYF.

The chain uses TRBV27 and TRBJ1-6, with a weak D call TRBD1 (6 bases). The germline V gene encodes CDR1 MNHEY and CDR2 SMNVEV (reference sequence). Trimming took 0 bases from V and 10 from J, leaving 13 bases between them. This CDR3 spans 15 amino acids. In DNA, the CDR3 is TGTGCCAGCAGTTTATCGAACAGGGTTCGCTCACCCCTCCACTTT. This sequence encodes CASSLSNRVRSPLHF.

CDR3 bases: TGTGCCAGTAGTATAAGAGCTGGAGATACGCAGTATTTT. It specifies CASSIRAGDTQYF. The J gene is TRBJ2-3, the V gene TRBV19; D gene unclear. Germline CDR1 is LNHDA and CDR2 is SQIVND (reference sequence). The CDR3 has 13 residues. Trimming stripped 2 bases from V and 5 bases from J, with 8 bases between.

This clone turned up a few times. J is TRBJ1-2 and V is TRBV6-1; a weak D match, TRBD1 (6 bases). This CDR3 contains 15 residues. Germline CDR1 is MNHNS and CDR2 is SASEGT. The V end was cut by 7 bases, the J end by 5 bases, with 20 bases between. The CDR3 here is CASTQQGMSRYGYTF. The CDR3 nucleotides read TGTGCCAGCACTCAACAGGGTATGAGTAGGTATGGCTACACCTTC.

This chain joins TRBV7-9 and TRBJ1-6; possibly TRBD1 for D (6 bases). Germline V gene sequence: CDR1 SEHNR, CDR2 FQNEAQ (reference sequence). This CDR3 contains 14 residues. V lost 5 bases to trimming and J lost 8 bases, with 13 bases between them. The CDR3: CASSHKDRYSPLHF. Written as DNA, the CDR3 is TGTGCCAGCAGCCACAAGGACAGATATTCACCCCTCCACTTT.